This T cell receptor beta chain was observed in a study of cytomegalovirus exposure and HLA in healthy donors. The CDR3 is 15 residues long. The V gene's germline CDR1 is LGHNT and CDR2 FRNRAP. V shed 6 bases and J 2 bases; nucleotides not matched to a gene: 7. PCR was performed using 60 Vbeta and 13 Jbeta primers. Sequenced by immunoSEQ multiplex PCR; TCRdb stores in-frame clones only, minus some. The table has roughly 80,000 clones, 84% seen once. This clone was picked up one time. The sequenced material came from PBMCs. The rearrangement links TRBV12-5 to TRBJ1-5, with TRBD1 identical over 7 bases. The TCR was taken from a woman aged 50 to 60 in good health and CMV-seronegative. The DNA of the CDR3 is TGTGCTAGTGGAACCAGGGGGGCGCGCAATCAGCCCCAGCATTTT. Translated, it gives CASGTRGARNQPQHF. Full variable domain (missing parts from reference TRBV12-5 and TRBJ1-5): DARVTQTPRHKVTEMGQEVTMRCQPILGHNTVFWYRQTMMQGLELLAYFRNRAPLDDSGMPKDRFSAEMPDATLATLKIQPSEPRDSAVYFCASGTRGARNQPQHFGDGTRLSIL.